Listed here are 32 T cell receptor beta chains from one sample, sequenced in a study of blood T cell repertoires in COVID-19. TCRdb's copy holds only in-frame clones and misses some; the assay was immunoSEQ multiplex PCR. The sample records about 200,000 clones, roughly 80% being singletons. The sequencing input was peripheral blood. These TCRs come from a human donor in a cohort sampled during active COVID-19.

This chain joins TRBV19 and TRBJ1-1; D may be TRBD1 (6 bases). The CDR3 contains 15 residues. Germline assignment: CDR1 LNHDA and CDR2 SQIVND (reference sequence). V was trimmed by 3 bases and J by 5 bases, leaving 16 bases between them. CDR3 loop: CASSMANREGTEAFF. The DNA for the CDR3 is TGTGCCAGTAGTATGGCGAACAGGGAGGGGACTGAAGCTTTCTTT.

The chain links TRBV18 to TRBJ1-1; tentatively, D is TRBD1 (6 bases). V was trimmed by 5 bases and J by 0 bases, leaving 10 bases between them. CDR1 is KGHSH and CDR2 is LQKENI in the germline V gene. The CDR3 loop spans 14 amino acids. Written as DNA, the CDR3 is TGTGCCAGCTCAAACAGGGACATGAACACTGAAGCTTTCTTT. It codes for CASSNRDMNTEAFF.

This chain joins TRBV10-3 and TRBJ1-2, with 7 bases aligning to TRBD1. Germline CDR1 reads ENHRY; CDR2 reads SYGVKD. This CDR3 comprises 16 residues. The junction had 14 bases not matched to a gene; V was cut back by 6 bases and J by 4 bases. The CDR3 bases are TGTGCCATCAGCGATACAACAGGGGCTCTTTCCTATGGCTACACCTTC. Its translation is CAISDTTGALSYGYTF.

The chain carries TRBV11-2 and TRBJ2-5, with 7 bases matching TRBD2. Germline-derived CDR1 and CDR2 are SGHAT and FQNNGV. The CDR3 runs 14 residues. With 1 base clipped from V and 4 bases from J, the junction kept 3 bases outside the gene matches. The DNA of the CDR3 is TGTGCCAGCAGCTTAGGGGGGAGGGTAGAGACCCAGTACTTC. Its protein product is CASSLGGRVETQYF.

This clone was seen once. This CDR3 reads CSEQRQETQYF. The CDR3, as DNA: TGCAGTGAGCAGCGACAAGAGACCCAGTACTTC. The chain is built from TRBV20-1 and TRBJ2-5; no firm D call. The CDR3 totals 11 residues. Germline-derived CDR1 and CDR2 are DFQATT and SNEGSKA (reference sequence). Trimming cost V 7 bases and J 2 bases, with 8 bases left between them.

The rearrangement links TRBV7-9 to TRBJ1-1; D remains ambiguous. CDR1 is SEHNR and CDR2 is FQNEAQ in the germline V gene (reference sequence). The CDR3 runs to 14 residues. V lost 6 bases and J lost 2, with 13 bases in between. The CDR3 loop is CASSRELINTEAFF. CDR3 DNA: TGTGCCAGCAGTAGAGAGCTAATCAACACTGAAGCTTTCTTT.

The J gene is TRBJ2-7, the V gene TRBV28; 9 bases align to TRBD1. J gave up 1 base and V 5 bases, and 3 bases lay outside the gene matches. This CDR3 has 14 residues. The germline V gene has CDR1 MDHEN and CDR2 SYDVKM. The CDR3: CASSTGGSSYEQYF. As DNA, the CDR3 is TGTGCCAGCAGTACAGGGGGCTCATCCTACGAGCAGTACTTC.

V is TRBV29-1 and J is TRBJ1-4, with D possibly matching TRBD1 (5 bases). This CDR3 spans 12 amino acids. Per the germline V gene, CDR1 is SQVTM and CDR2 is ANQGSEA. The germline V and J ends were trimmed by 5 bases and 7 bases, with 11 bases remaining between them. Written as DNA, the CDR3 is TGCAGCGTTAGGGGCAACGGTGAAAAACTGTTTTTT. This translates into CSVRGNGEKLFF.

V and J are TRBV28 and TRBJ1-4; 9 bases fit TRBD1. The ends lost 6 bases at V and 8 bases at J; junction bases unmatched: 10. The CDR3 loop spans 15 amino acids. Germline lookup yields CDR1 MDHEN and CDR2 SYDVKM. Here the CDR3 DNA reads TGTGCCAGCAGGACCCCGGGACAGGGTCCCGAAAAACTGTTTTTT. This encodes CASRTPGQGPEKLFF.

The chain has TRBV30 and TRBJ2-7; 7 nucleotides agree with TRBD2. With 2 bases clipped from V and 5 bases from J, the junction kept 6 bases outside the gene matches. Looked up from germline, CDR1 is GTSNPN and CDR2 is SVGIG (reference sequence). This CDR3 comprises 13 residues. Here the CDR3 DNA reads TGTGCCTGGAGTAGCGGGAAGGGCGACGAGCAGTACTTC. Its translation is CAWSSGKGDEQYF.

The table lists this clone with a few counts. This chain connects TRBV7-9 to TRBJ1-2; the match to TRBD1 covers 9 bases. The V and J ends lost 4 bases and 1 base, in that order; junction bases with no gene match: 7. Germline V gives CDR1 SEHNR, CDR2 FQNEAQ (reference sequence). This CDR3 is 16 amino acids long. The CDR3 sequence is CASSSPTGGNNYGYTF. As DNA, the CDR3 is TGTGCCAGCAGCTCCCCGACAGGGGGTAATAACTATGGCTACACCTTC.

V gene TRBV29-1 combines with J gene TRBJ2-5; 11 bases agree with TRBD1. V was pared by 6 bases and J by 3 bases, with 6 bases of the junction left unmatched. The CDR3 is 14 residues long. Per germline, CDR1 SQVTM and CDR2 ANQGSEA. The CDR3 DNA reads TGCAGCGTAGGGACAGGGGGTGGGAAAGAGACCCAGTACTTC. Amino acid sequence: CSVGTGGGKETQYF.

The rearrangement uses TRBV28 and TRBJ1-1, with 10 bases identical to TRBD1. J lost 4 bases, V lost 8 bases, and 10 bases had no gene match. Germline V gene lookup returns CDR1 MDHEN and CDR2 SYDVKM. The CDR3 length is 15 residues. CDR3 amino acids: CASGNPGQGSTEAFF. CDR3 bases: TGTGCCAGCGGAAATCCGGGACAGGGGAGCACTGAAGCTTTCTTT.

The chain links TRBV2 to TRBJ2-1; D perhaps matches TRBD2 (5 bases). The CDR3 totals 13 residues. CDR1 and CDR2 from the germline V gene are SNHLY and FYNNEI. The germline V and J ends were trimmed by 6 bases and 3 bases, with 9 bases remaining between them. As DNA, the CDR3 is TGTGCCAGCAGGAGGGATCACTACAATGAGCAGTTCTTC. Translation gives CASRRDHYNEQFF. Full variable domain (remainder filled in from reference TRBV2 and TRBJ2-1): EPEVTQTPSHQVTQMGQEVILRCVPISNHLYFYWYRQILGQKVEFLVSFYNNEISEKSEIFDDQFSVERPDGSNFTLKIRSTKLEDSAMYFCASRRDHYNEQFFGPGTRLTVL.

This clone was seen a few times. The chain combines TRBV6-6 with TRBJ2-5; 11 bases are a match to TRBD2. Looked up from germline, CDR1 is MNHNY and CDR2 is SVGAGI (reference sequence). J was trimmed by 3 bases and V by 7 bases; bases with no gene match: 4. CDR3 length: 14 amino acids. This chain's CDR3 is CASTLAGVKETQYF. The CDR3 DNA sequence: TGTGCCAGCACACTAGCGGGGGTAAAAGAGACCCAGTACTTC.

V and J are TRBV27 and TRBJ2-7; perhaps TRBD1 as D (6 bases). The V gene's germline CDR1 is MNHEY and CDR2 SMNVEV (reference sequence). Deletions cut 0 bases from V and 7 bases from J, with 13 bases between. The CDR3 loop spans 14 amino acids. The CDR3 DNA sequence: TGTGCCAGCAGTTTATCTGGGGGCGCGGAAGAGCAGTACTTC. The encoded protein is CASSLSGGAEEQYF.

The chain is built from TRBV3-1 (or the pseudogene TRBV3-2) and TRBJ1-2; 7 nucleotides align to TRBD1. The germline V gene encodes CDR1 LGHDT and CDR2 YNNKEL (reference sequence). J was trimmed by 8 bases and V by 5 bases; bases with no gene match: 14. There are 15 residues in the CDR3. The CDR3 coding sequence is TGTGCCAGCAGCTTCGCAGGCAGTTCAGGGGGAGGCTACACCTTC. Its translation: CASSFAGSSGGGYTF.

V and J are TRBV6-5 and TRBJ2-7; 14 positions agree with TRBD2. Germline values: CDR1 MNHEY, CDR2 SVGAGI. The junction had 7 bases not matched to a gene; V was cut back by 6 bases and J by 6 bases. This CDR3 spans 15 amino acids. The CDR3 DNA reads as TGTGCCAGCAGGGGGACTAGCGGGAGAGGGTTCGAGCAGTACTTC. Translating it yields CASRGTSGRGFEQYF.

The chain joins TRBV28 to TRBJ2-7, with D maybe TRBD1 (5 bases). This CDR3 spans 15 amino acids. Trimming removed 7 bases at V and 8 bases at J, with 24 bases between. Per the germline V gene, CDR1 is MDHEN and CDR2 is SYDVKM. This CDR3 is CASTYSQDTQRKQYF. The CDR3 coding sequence is TGTGCCAGCACGTACTCTCAGGACACCCAGAGGAAGCAGTACTTC.

The rearrangement links TRBV7-9 to TRBJ2-7, with 10 bases lining up with TRBD2. Germline V gene lookup returns CDR1 SEHNR and CDR2 FQNEAQ (reference sequence). The CDR3 is 15 residues long. V shed 6 bases, J shed 3 bases, and the junction held 8 bases outside the gene matches. The CDR3 here is CASRRGTSVIYEQYF. As DNA, the CDR3 is TGTGCCAGCAGACGAGGGACTAGCGTAATCTACGAGCAGTACTTC.

The rearrangement uses TRBV28 and TRBJ1-4; D remains unclear. The CDR3 is 12 amino acids. V gave up 3 bases and J gave up 8 bases, with 7 bases separating them. CDR1 MDHEN and CDR2 SYDVKM come from the germline V gene. The CDR3 sequence is CASSFGPEKLFF. The CDR3 DNA reads TGTGCCAGCAGTTTTGGCCCCGAAAAACTGTTTTTT.

This clone has more than one count but fewer than ten. The chain employs TRBV5-1 and TRBJ1-2, with 9 bases aligning to TRBD1. The CDR3 is 18 amino acids. The trim removed 0 bases at V and 3 bases at J, leaving 12 bases unmatched. Per germline, CDR1 SGHRS and CDR2 YFSETQ. The CDR3 reads CASSLAYGRTGEDYGYTF. The CDR3 coding sequence is TGCGCCAGCAGCTTGGCTTACGGGAGGACAGGGGAGGACTATGGCTACACCTTC.

CDR3 region: CASSSPPGRGDYGYTF. The DNA of the CDR3 is TGTGCCAGCAGCTCCCCCCCGGGCAGGGGGGACTATGGCTACACCTTC. This chain connects TRBV7-3 to TRBJ1-2; TRBD1 agrees at 7 bases. V trimming: 4 bases; J trimming: 3 bases; junction bases outside the gene matches: 11. The germline gives CDR1 SGHTA, CDR2 FQGTGA. The CDR3 runs to 16 residues.

The J gene is TRBJ1-2, the V gene TRBV27, with TRBD1 matching over 11 bases. This CDR3 is built from 15 residues. The junction had 4 bases not matched to a gene; V was cut back by 3 bases and J by 4 bases. Germline lookup yields CDR1 MNHEY and CDR2 SMNVEV (reference sequence). CDR3 coding DNA: TGTGCCAGCAGTTTGCGGACAGGGGGCCTCTATGGCTACACCTTC. Translating gives CASSLRTGGLYGYTF.

V usage is TRBV9 and J usage is TRBJ2-6; the D is unclear. Trimming cost V 2 bases and J 0 bases, with 6 bases left between them. CDR3 length equals 15 residues. CDR1 and CDR2 from the germline V gene are SGDLS and YYNGEE. CDR3 sequence reads: CASSVQFSGANVLTF. CDR3 bases: TGTGCCAGCAGCGTTCAGTTCTCTGGGGCCAACGTCCTGACTTTC.

This clone was observed a few times. The chain recombines TRBV6-4 with TRBJ1-2; 9 bases align to TRBD1. The CDR3 length is 16 residues. Germline assignment: CDR1 MRHNA and CDR2 SNTAGT. With 5 bases clipped from V and 8 bases from J, the junction kept 15 bases outside the gene matches. As DNA, the CDR3 is TGTGCCAGCAGTACCCCCGGGACAGGGACACCTCGAGGCTACACCTTC. Encoded protein: CASSTPGTGTPRGYTF.

The V gene is TRBV4-1, the J gene TRBJ1-1, with TRBD1 matching over 8 bases. In germline, CDR1 is MGHRA, CDR2 YSYEKL. The CDR3 covers 16 residues. The junction had 7 bases not matched to a gene; V was cut back by 0 bases and J by 4 bases. The CDR3 DNA reads TGCGCCAGCAGCCAAGAGATCCAGGGGGCTTCCACTGAAGCTTTCTTT. As protein: CASSQEIQGASTEAFF.

DNA for the CDR3: TGTGCCAGCAGCTTAGTGGGTAGCGGCAATGAGCAGTTCTTC. Its protein product is CASSLVGSGNEQFF. The rearrangement uses TRBV7-8 and TRBJ2-1; tentative D call: TRBD2 (6 bases). V was clipped by 1 base and J by 6 bases, with 10 bases between them. Germline CDR1 reads SGHVS; CDR2 reads FQNEAQ. The CDR3 is made up of 14 amino acids.

The chain combines TRBV6-1 with TRBJ1-6; no clear D. This CDR3 region has 14 residues. Germline V lookup: CDR1 MNHNS, CDR2 SASEGT. Trimming pared 1 base from V and 10 bases from J, leaving 11 bases between. The CDR3 DNA follows: TGTGCCAGCAGTGAAGGGACGGAGGTGTCACCCCTCCACTTT. Encoded protein: CASSEGTEVSPLHF.

As for this clone: Only one base separates this from a far larger clonotype, so it likely reflects a read error. The CDR3 loop reads CASSRDSYEQYF. The CDR3 DNA reads TGTGCCAGCAGTCGGGACAGCTACGAGCAGTACTTC. The chain employs TRBV28 and TRBJ2-7; 7 bases agree with TRBD1. After removal of 5 bases from V and 3 bases from J, the junction contained 1 base not matched to a gene. The CDR3 totals 12 residues. Germline V lookup: CDR1 MDHEN, CDR2 SYDVKM. Variable domain in full (rest from reference TRBV28 and TRBJ2-7): DVKVTQSSRYLVKRTGEKVFLECVQDMDHENMFWYRQDPGLGLRLIYFSYDVKMKEKGDIPEGYSVSREKKERFSLILESASTNQTSMYLCASSRDSYEQYFGPGTRLTVT.

This chain connects TRBV28 to TRBJ2-7, with 8 nucleotides matching TRBD1. The V and J ends lost 5 bases and 7 bases, in that order; junction bases with no gene match: 7. The germline CDR1 and CDR2 sequences are MDHEN and SYDVKM. This CDR3 comprises 13 residues. CDR3 in amino acids: CASSGTGVREQYF. The CDR3 DNA reads TGTGCCAGCAGTGGGACAGGTGTGAGAGAGCAGTACTTC.

This chain joins TRBV7-2 and TRBJ1-1; no firm D call. Germline CDR1 SGHTA, CDR2 FQGNSA. The CDR3 has 13 residues. V dropped 6 bases and J dropped 2 bases, with 10 bases sitting between them. The CDR3 spells CASRLRQNTEAFF. CDR3 bases: TGTGCCAGCAGATTGAGACAAAACACTGAAGCTTTCTTT.